This is a list of T cell receptor beta chains from one sample in a study of brain T cells in children with intractable seizures. The data were produced by immunoSEQ multiplex PCR, yet TCRdb's version contains in-frame clones alone and is incomplete. In the table there are 110,000 or so clones, 94% of which are singletons. Specimen: peripheral blood, collected at surgery. These receptors all stem from a boy in the first two years of life with hemimegalencephaly and intractable seizures. The CDR3 runs from the conserved cysteine through the conserved F or W. The D gene is left open where the match is weak. The size of a clone is reported for some rows only, either as once, few or many, or as a class for expanded clones.

clone size,V gene,D gene,J gene,CDR3 length,CDR3 protein,CDR3 DNA
NA,TRBV13,NA,TRBJ2-7,12,CASSGSSYEQYF,TGTGCCAGCAGCGGTAGCTCCTACGAGCAGTACTTC
NA,TRBV5-1,TRBD2,TRBJ2-1,16,CASSFISGSSYNEQFF,TGCGCCAGCAGCTTTATAAGCGGGAGCTCCTACAATGAGCAGTTCTTC
NA,TRBV5-6,NA,TRBJ1-6,15,CASSFGPAENSPLHF,TGTGCCAGCAGCTTTGGGCCCGCAGAGAATTCACCCCTCCACTTT
NA,TRBV7-8,NA,TRBJ2-5,13,CASSDRSQETQYF,TGTGCCAGCAGCGACAGATCCCAAGAGACCCAGTACTTC
NA,TRBV23-1,NA,TRBJ2-7,18,CASSQTRASIFLPYEQYF,TGCGCCAGCAGTCAAACCCGGGCCAGCATTTTTCTCCCCTACGAGCAGTACTTC
NA,TRBV6-5,NA,TRBJ2-5,14,CASSYSYPQETQYF,TGTGCCAGCAGTTACTCGTATCCTCAAGAGACCCAGTACTTC
NA,TRBV4-1,NA,TRBJ1-6,13,CASSQDLFSPLHF,TGCGCCAGCAGCCAAGATCTCTTTTCACCCCTCCACTTT
NA,TRBV7-3,NA,TRBJ1-2,13,CASSLTNGYGYTF,TGTGCCAGCAGCCTCACGAATGGGTATGGCTACACCTTC
NA,TRBV2,TRBD1,TRBJ1-2,12,CASTLTGPGYTF,TGTGCCAGCACCCTGACAGGGCCGGGCTACACCTTC
once,TRBV5-1,NA,TRBJ2-5,11,CASSVEETQYF,TGCGCCAGCAGCGTGGAAGAGACCCAGTACTTC
once,TRBV11-3,NA,TRBJ2-6,15,CASSLRDAGANVLTF,TGTGCCAGCAGCCTCCGGGACGCTGGGGCCAACGTCCTGACTTTC
NA,TRBV18,NA,TRBJ2-3,13,CASSPYGSDTQYF,TGTGCCAGCTCACCCTACGGTTCCGATACGCAGTATTTT
NA,TRBV27,NA,TRBJ2-1,13,CASSLGPHNEQFF,TGTGCCAGCAGTTTGGGACCCCACAATGAGCAGTTCTTC
NA,TRBV7-6,TRBD2,TRBJ2-2,16,CASSPSAGGGTGELFF,TGTGCCAGCAGCCCTAGTGCGGGAGGGGGCACCGGGGAGCTGTTTTTT
NA,TRBV7-6,TRBD2,TRBJ2-7,14,CASGPSGRSKEQYF,TGTGCCAGCGGGCCTAGCGGGAGGTCAAAAGAGCAGTACTTC
NA,TRBV6-2/TRBV6-3,NA,TRBJ1-4,14,CASSYKEIYEKLFF,TGTGCCAGCAGTTATAAGGAGATTTACGAAAAACTGTTTTTT
NA,TRBV5-4,NA,TRBJ2-5,14,CASRSWALGETQYF,TGTGCCAGCAGATCCTGGGCCCTAGGAGAGACCCAGTACTTC
NA,TRBV7-3,NA,TRBJ2-3,20,CASSAPEVQGDGRRTDTQYF,TGTGCCAGCAGCGCGCCCGAGGTTCAGGGAGATGGCAGGCGCACAGATACGCAGTATTTT
NA,TRBV14,NA,TRBJ1-1,17,CASSPGWGRTANTEAFF,TGTGCCAGCAGCCCTGGGTGGGGAAGGACGGCGAACACTGAAGCTTTCTTT
NA,TRBV29-1,NA,TRBJ2-3,12,CSGLTSTDTQYF,TGCAGCGGACTAACTAGCACAGATACGCAGTATTTT
NA,TRBV5-4,NA,TRBJ1-2,15,CASSRGAQAYYGYTF,TGTGCCAGCAGCCGGGGGGCGCAGGCCTACTATGGCTACACCTTC
NA,TRBV7-9,NA,TRBJ2-7,12,CASSLVSYEQYF,TGTGCCAGCAGCTTAGTCAGCTACGAGCAGTACTTC
NA,TRBV28,TRBD1,TRBJ2-7,17,CASSLMVRDRGNYEQYF,TGTGCCAGCAGTTTAATGGTGAGGGACAGGGGAAACTACGAGCAGTACTTC